Below, 23 T cell receptor beta chains from the same sample are listed, as sequenced in a study of blood T cell repertoires in COVID-19 (dated by TCRdb to 2020 to 2021). The library relied on the immunoSEQ multiplex PCR assay. TCRdb limited this immuneACCESS table to in-frame rearrangements with V and J called. A share of clones is missing; checked studies link under half to unresolved V genes, and the rest is unexplained. The sample contains 150,000 or so clones, about 80% of them found a single time. Together, the top ten hold 8% to 9.5% of the sample. Sequenced input: peripheral blood. These receptors were collected from a woman aged 70 to 79 with acute or convalescent COVID-19.

This clone has only one observation. Other DNA sequences from this sample encode an identical CDR3 as well. The genes are TRBV28 and TRBJ2-2; no definite D call. This CDR3 has 12 residues. V lost 7 bases to trimming and J lost 4 bases, with 7 bases between them. Germline CDR1 and CDR2: MDHEN and SYDVKM. CDR3 in amino acids: CASNTPTGELFF. DNA of the CDR3: TGTGCCAGCAACACACCCACCGGGGAGCTGTTTTTT. Using reference TRBV28 and TRBJ2-2 for the parts outside the CDR3, the full variable domain is DVKVTQSSRYLVKRTGEKVFLECVQDMDHENMFWYRQDPGLGLRLIYFSYDVKMKEKGDIPEGYSVSREKKERFSLILESASTNQTSMYLCASNTPTGELFFGEGSRLTVL.

This chain connects TRBV5-1 to TRBJ1-1; 8 bases are a match to TRBD1. Losses at the gene ends were 6 bases for V and 1 base for J; bases not matched to a gene: 14. This CDR3 is 17 amino acids long. Germline V lookup: CDR1 SGHRS, CDR2 YFSETQ. The CDR3 DNA sequence: TGCGCCAGCACCAGAAATCCAGGGGGCGCGGGGAACACTGAAGCTTTCTTT. It yields the protein CASTRNPGGAGNTEAFF. Complete variable domain (other parts from reference TRBV5-1 and TRBJ1-1): KAGVTQTPRYLIKTRGQQVTLSCSPISGHRSVSWYQQTPGQGLQFLFEYFSETQRNKGNFPGRFSGRQFSNSRSEMNVSTLELGDSALYLCASTRNPGGAGNTEAFFGQGTRLTVV.

The rearrangement uses TRBV5-8 and TRBJ1-3; 10 nucleotides agree with TRBD1. Trimming removed 10 bases from V and 1 base from J; junction bases left unmatched: 17. Germline V gene sequence: CDR1 SGHTS, CDR2 YDEGEE. This CDR3 has 18 amino acids. The CDR3 is CAGASYPGQGISGNTIYF. CDR3 nucleotide sequence: TGTGCCGGAGCCTCCTACCCGGGACAGGGGATTTCTGGAAACACCATATATTTT.

The rearrangement uses TRBV7-6 and TRBJ2-5; TRBD1 agrees at 8 bases. V was clipped by 4 bases and J by 1 base; unmatched bases: 8. This CDR3 is 16 amino acids long. Germline V gene data show CDR1 as SGHVS and CDR2 as FNYEAQ. DNA of the CDR3: TGTGCCAGCAGCTCACTTCCGGGACAGGCCCAAGAGACCCAGTACTTC. Amino acid sequence: CASSSLPGQAQETQYF. Supplemented by reference TRBV7-6 and TRBJ2-5, the full variable domain reads GAGVSQSPRYKVTKRGQDVALRCDPISGHVSLYWYRQALGQGPEFLTYFNYEAQQDKSGLPNDRFSAERPEGSISTLTIQRTEQRDSAMYRCASSSLPGQAQETQYFGPGTRLLVL.

The chain joins TRBV6-5 to TRBJ2-7; 9 bases map to TRBD2. Unmatched junction bases numbered 8, after V lost 6 bases and J lost 2 bases. Looked up from germline, CDR1 is MNHEY and CDR2 is SVGAGI. This CDR3 contains 15 residues. Here the CDR3 reads CASSTTAGGPYEQYF. In DNA form, the CDR3 reads TGTGCCAGCAGCACCACAGCGGGAGGCCCCTACGAGCAGTACTTC.

V gene TRBV5-1 combines with J gene TRBJ1-1; possible D gene TRBD1, 5 bases. Germline V gene sequence: CDR1 SGHRS, CDR2 YFSETQ. CDR3 length: 14 amino acids. The ends were cut back, 4 bases at V and 1 base at J, with 11 bases in the middle. The CDR3 region is CASSRSDRNTEAFF. The CDR3 bases are TGCGCCAGCAGCCGTTCAGACAGGAACACTGAAGCTTTCTTT.

The chain joins TRBV18 to TRBJ2-2, with 11 bases aligning to TRBD1. The CDR3 runs to 16 residues. Germline V lookup: CDR1 KGHSH, CDR2 LQKENI. V shed 3 bases, J shed 4 bases, and the junction held 4 bases outside the gene matches. DNA for the CDR3: TGTGCCAGCTCACCTACCGGGACAGGGGGCACCGGGGAGCTGTTTTTT. Translation gives CASSPTGTGGTGELFF.

V usage is TRBV19 and J usage is TRBJ1-5, with D perhaps matching TRBD1 (5 bases). The CDR3 extends over 13 amino acids. The germline V gene encodes CDR1 LNHDA and CDR2 SQIVND (reference sequence). Deletions cut 4 bases from V and 5 bases from J, with 9 bases between. CDR3 DNA: TGTGCCAGTAGTAAACAGGACCATCAGCCCCAGCATTTT. It translates to CASSKQDHQPQHF.

The chain joins TRBV10-1 to TRBJ2-7; D may be TRBD1 (5 bases). The length of the CDR3 is 16 residues. V was clipped by 1 base and J by 5 bases, with 18 bases between them. Germline CDR1 is WNHNN and CDR2 is SYGVQD (reference sequence). The chain's CDR3 is CASSELGPLPRDEQYF. The DNA for the CDR3 is TGCGCCAGCAGTGAGTTGGGTCCGCTACCCAGGGACGAGCAGTACTTC.

This chain joins TRBV2 and TRBJ1-1; D perhaps matches TRBD1 (5 bases). The V end lost 10 bases, the J end lost 1 base, and 10 bases lay between the germline ends. Germline V lookup: CDR1 SNHLY, CDR2 FYNNEI. This CDR3 is 12 amino acids long. The CDR3 coding sequence is TGTGCCAATCTTCAGGGGAACACTGAAGCTTTCTTT. Translated: CANLQGNTEAFF. Combining the CDR3 with reference TRBV2 and TRBJ1-1 gives the whole variable domain EPEVTQTPSHQVTQMGQEVILRCVPISNHLYFYWYRQILGQKVEFLVSFYNNEISEKSEIFDDQFSVERPDGSNFTLKIRSTKLEDSAMYFCANLQGNTEAFFGQGTRLTVV.

With respect to this clone: This sequence may be a read error, since a much larger clone differs from it by one base. V and J are TRBV11-3 and TRBJ1-5, with TRBD1 as a possible D gene (6 bases). The V gene lost 3 bases and the J gene lost 2 bases, with 8 bases spanning the gap. The CDR3 is 14 residues long. Germline CDR1 is SGHNT and CDR2 is YENEEA. The CDR3 DNA reads as TGTGCCAGCAGCTTCCCAGGGGGCAATCAGCCCCAGCATTTT. Translation: CASSFPGGNQPQHF.

This clone has only one observation. The gene calls are TRBV29-1 and TRBJ1-4; D may be TRBD1 (6 bases). This CDR3 contains 11 residues. Germline CDR1 is SQVTM and CDR2 is ANQGSEA. V was cut by 5 bases and J by 8 bases, with 9 bases left in between. CDR3 loop: CSVNREEKLFF. In DNA, the CDR3 is TGCAGCGTTAACAGGGAGGAAAAACTGTTTTTT.

This clone occurred a few times. The chain has TRBV5-1 and TRBJ1-1; no clear D gene. Trimming removed 1 base from V and 3 bases from J, with 10 bases in between. The CDR3 extends over 14 amino acids. Germline CDR1 is SGHRS and CDR2 is YFSETQ. The chain's CDR3 is CASSLSARDTEAFF. CDR3 DNA: TGCGCCAGCAGCTTGTCAGCGAGGGACACTGAAGCTTTCTTT.

The rearrangement joins TRBV6-1 to TRBJ2-6; 7 bases map to TRBD1. Germline V lookup: CDR1 MNHNS, CDR2 SASEGT. CDR3 length: 16 residues. V gave up 4 bases and J gave up 1 base; unmatched junction bases: 4. CDR3 sequence (DNA): TGTGCCAGCAGTGTAAACAGGGGTTCTGGGGCCAACGTCCTGACTTTC. It encodes CASSVNRGSGANVLTF.

The rearrangement uses TRBV5-4 and TRBJ2-5; 10 bases are shared with TRBD2. CDR1 SGHNT and CDR2 YYREEE come from the germline V gene (reference sequence). This CDR3 has 14 residues. V lost 4 bases and J lost 0; bases outside the gene matches: 0. Here the CDR3 reads CASSLAGDQETQYF. The DNA of the CDR3 is TGTGCCAGCAGCCTAGCGGGGGACCAAGAGACCCAGTACTTC.

This chain joins TRBV18 and TRBJ1-1, with D maybe TRBD1 (5 bases). Trimming removed 3 bases from V and 1 base from J, with 12 bases in between. The CDR3 is made up of 15 amino acids. Looked up from germline, CDR1 is KGHSH and CDR2 is LQKENI. CDR3 sequence (DNA): TGTGCCAGCTCACCTCAGGGTTTGTGGAACACTGAAGCTTTCTTT. It is translated as CASSPQGLWNTEAFF.

This clone was detected a few times. The chain has TRBV19 and TRBJ2-1, with 7 bases aligning to TRBD2. With 8 bases clipped from V and 5 bases from J, the junction kept 6 bases outside the gene matches. CDR1 and CDR2 (germline): LNHDA, SQIVND (reference sequence). This CDR3 is built from 13 residues. CDR3 DNA: TGTGCCAGTTCTAGCGGCAATCACAATGAGCAGTTCTTC. Translation: CASSSGNHNEQFF.

The V gene is TRBV7-9, the J gene TRBJ2-1, with 7 bases matching TRBD1. V lost 2 bases and J lost 8; bases outside the gene matches: 6. The CDR3 has 14 residues. From germline, CDR1 is SEHNR and CDR2 FQNEAQ (reference sequence). CDR3 sequence: CASSLPYRGDEQFF. In DNA, the CDR3 is TGTGCCAGCAGCTTACCCTACAGGGGCGATGAGCAGTTCTTC.

The chain recombines TRBV6-2 or TRBV6-3 with TRBJ2-7; 11 bases are shared with TRBD2. The J segment lost 6 bases and the V segment lost 2 bases, leaving 6 bases of the junction unmatched. The CDR3 runs 15 residues. Germline CDR1 and CDR2: MNHEY and SVGEGT. CDR3 protein: CASSYLASGRLEQYF. The CDR3, as DNA: TGTGCCAGCAGTTACCTGGCTAGCGGGAGGCTCGAGCAGTACTTC.

The V call is TRBV6-1, the J call TRBJ1-5, with TRBD1 matching over 10 bases. Germline loops: CDR1 MNHNS, CDR2 SASEGT. Losses at the gene ends were 2 bases for V and 1 base for J; bases not matched to a gene: 8. This CDR3 is 18 amino acids long. The CDR3 coding sequence is TGTGCCAGCAGTGAAAGGGACAGGGGACCTCGGAGCAATCAGCCCCAGCATTTT. This sequence encodes CASSERDRGPRSNQPQHF.

This clone was picked up one time. The chain couples TRBV7-2 to TRBJ2-1; tentative D call: TRBD1 (5 bases). The germline V gene encodes CDR1 SGHTA and CDR2 FQGNSA. The V gene lost 5 bases and the J gene lost 10 bases, with 9 bases spanning the gap. The CDR3 spans 11 residues. DNA of the CDR3: TGTGCCAGCAGCCTAGGGGCCGAGCAGTTCTTC. It codes for CASSLGAEQFF.

The J gene is TRBJ2-5, the V gene TRBV5-1, with D possibly TRBD1 on 5 matching bases. V was trimmed by 2 bases and J by 0 bases, leaving 8 bases between them. Looked up from germline, CDR1 is SGHRS and CDR2 is YFSETQ. The CDR3 contains 14 residues. The CDR3 loop reads CASSFAGYQETQYF. CDR3 bases: TGCGCCAGCAGCTTTGCAGGGTACCAAGAGACCCAGTACTTC. Based on the CDR3 plus reference TRBV5-1 and TRBJ2-5, the full variable domain is KAGVTQTPRYLIKTRGQQVTLSCSPISGHRSVSWYQQTPGQGLQFLFEYFSETQRNKGNFPGRFSGRQFSNSRSEMNVSTLELGDSALYLCASSFAGYQETQYFGPGTRLLVL.

This chain uses TRBV12-5 with TRBJ1-2, with 10 positions matching TRBD1. CDR3 length: 17 residues. Losses at the gene ends were 3 bases for V and 0 bases for J; bases not matched to a gene: 7. Germline V gene data show CDR1 as LGHNT and CDR2 as FRNRAP. CDR3 protein: CASGFQGQGRANYGYTF. The CDR3 nucleotides read TGTGCTAGTGGTTTCCAGGGACAGGGGCGAGCTAACTATGGCTACACCTTC. Combining the CDR3 with reference TRBV12-5 and TRBJ1-2 gives the whole variable domain DARVTQTPRHKVTEMGQEVTMRCQPILGHNTVFWYRQTMMQGLELLAYFRNRAPLDDSGMPKDRFSAEMPDATLATLKIQPSEPRDSAVYFCASGFQGQGRANYGYTFGSGTRLTVV.